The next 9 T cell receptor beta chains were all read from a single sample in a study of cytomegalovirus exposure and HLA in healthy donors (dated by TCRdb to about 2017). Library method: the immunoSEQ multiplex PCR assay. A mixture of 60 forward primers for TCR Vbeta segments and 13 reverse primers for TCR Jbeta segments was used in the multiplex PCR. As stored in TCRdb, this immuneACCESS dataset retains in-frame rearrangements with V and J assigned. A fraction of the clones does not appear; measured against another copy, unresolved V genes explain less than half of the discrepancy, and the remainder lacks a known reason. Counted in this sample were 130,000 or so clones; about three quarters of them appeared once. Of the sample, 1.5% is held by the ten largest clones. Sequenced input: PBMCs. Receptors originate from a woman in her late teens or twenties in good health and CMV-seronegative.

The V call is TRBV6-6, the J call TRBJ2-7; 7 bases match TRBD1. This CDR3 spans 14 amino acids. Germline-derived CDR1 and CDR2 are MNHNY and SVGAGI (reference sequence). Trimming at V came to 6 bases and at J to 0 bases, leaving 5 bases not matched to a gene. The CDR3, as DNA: TGTGCCAGCAGGACAGGGCAACACTCCTACGAGCAGTACTTC. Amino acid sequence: CASRTGQHSYEQYF.

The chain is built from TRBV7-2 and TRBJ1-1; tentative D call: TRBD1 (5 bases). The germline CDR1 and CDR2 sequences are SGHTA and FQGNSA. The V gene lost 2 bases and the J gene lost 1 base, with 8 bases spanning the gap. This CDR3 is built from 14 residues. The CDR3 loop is CASSLHTGNTEAFF. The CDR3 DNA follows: TGTGCCAGCAGCTTACACACAGGGAACACTGAAGCTTTCTTT.

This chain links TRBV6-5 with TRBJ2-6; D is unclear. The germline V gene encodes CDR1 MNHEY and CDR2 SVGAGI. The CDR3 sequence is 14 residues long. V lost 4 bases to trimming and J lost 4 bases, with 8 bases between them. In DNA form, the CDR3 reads TGTGCCAGCAGTTCCCTCGCGGGGGCCAACGTCCTGACTTTC. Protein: CASSSLAGANVLTF.

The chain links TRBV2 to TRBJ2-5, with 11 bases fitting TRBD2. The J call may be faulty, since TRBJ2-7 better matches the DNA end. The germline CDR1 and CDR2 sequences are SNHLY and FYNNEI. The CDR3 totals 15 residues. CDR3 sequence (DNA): TGTGCCAGCAACCTAGCGGGAGGTTACTCCTACGAGCAGTACTTC. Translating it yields CASNLAGGYSYEQYF.

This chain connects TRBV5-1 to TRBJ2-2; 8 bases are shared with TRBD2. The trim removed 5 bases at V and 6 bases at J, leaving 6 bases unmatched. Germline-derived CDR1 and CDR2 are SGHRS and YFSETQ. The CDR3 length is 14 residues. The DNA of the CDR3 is TGCGCCAGCAGTCGGGGGGGAGGCCCCGGGGAGCTGTTTTTT. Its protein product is CASSRGGGPGELFF.

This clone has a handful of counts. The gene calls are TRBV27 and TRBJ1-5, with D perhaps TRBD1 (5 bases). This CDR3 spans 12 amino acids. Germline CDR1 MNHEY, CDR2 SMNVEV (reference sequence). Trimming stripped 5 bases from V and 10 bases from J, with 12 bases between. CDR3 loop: CASSPTQGPQHF. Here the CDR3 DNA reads TGTGCCAGCAGTCCTACCCAGGGACCCCAGCATTTT.

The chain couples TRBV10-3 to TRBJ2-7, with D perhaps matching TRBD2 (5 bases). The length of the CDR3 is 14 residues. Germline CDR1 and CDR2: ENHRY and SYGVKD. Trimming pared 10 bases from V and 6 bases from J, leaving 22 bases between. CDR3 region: CATRDYSEATEQYF. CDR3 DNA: TGTGCCACCCGAGACTATAGCGAGGCCACCGAGCAGTACTTC.

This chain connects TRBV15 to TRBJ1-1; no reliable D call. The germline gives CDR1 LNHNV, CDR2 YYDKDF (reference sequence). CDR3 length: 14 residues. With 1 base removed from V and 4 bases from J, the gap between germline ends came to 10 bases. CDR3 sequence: CATSRATQPTEAFF. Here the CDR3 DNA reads TGTGCCACCAGCAGAGCGACTCAGCCCACTGAAGCTTTCTTT.

This CDR3 reads CASSFDGRNQPQHF. The CDR3 bases are TGCGCCAGCAGCTTCGACGGGAGAAATCAGCCCCAGCATTTT. This chain connects TRBV5-1 to TRBJ1-5; no clear D. The V and J ends lost 2 bases and 4 bases respectively, with 10 bases between them. CDR1 is SGHRS and CDR2 is YFSETQ in the germline V gene. This CDR3 has 14 residues.